These T cell receptor beta chains were read from a single sample in a study of neoadjuvant anti-PD-1 for oral cavity cancer. Clones were read by immunoSEQ multiplex PCR, and TCRdb kept only the in-frame ones, dropping some. The table includes roughly 23,000 clones, 35% to 50% detected once. This sample comprised tumor tissue, obtained after nivolumab (anti-PD-1) treatment. The origin of the receptors is a person aged 35-80 years with oral cavity squamous cell carcinoma. Both conserved end residues are part of each CDR3. Each record gives: J gene, D gene, V gene, clone size, CDR3 DNA, CDR3 protein. D genes are given only for firm matches. Clone size, where shown, is once, few, many, or a class for clones that have expanded.

TRBJ2-1 NA TRBV5-4 few TGTGCCAGCAGCTTGGAGGGCTTTTCCTACAATGAGCAGTTCTTC CASSLEGFSYNEQFF
TRBJ1-1 TRBD1 TRBV5-4 NA TGTGCCAGCAGCTCTGGGACAGGGACAAATACTGAAGCTTTCTTT CASSSGTGTNTEAFF
TRBJ1-1 NA TRBV19 NA TGTGCCAGTTGGGGGGGACTCATCATGAACACTGAAGCTTTCTTT CASWGGLIMNTEAFF
TRBJ1-2 NA TRBV7-2 NA TGTGCCAGCAGCTTGGACGTAAATGCTAACTATGGCTACACCTTC CASSLDVNANYGYTF
TRBJ2-4 NA TRBV29-1 NA TGCAGCGTTGAAGCTTGGGGGAGTGAGGCCAAAAACATTCAGTACTTC CSVEAWGSEAKNIQYF
TRBJ2-3 TRBD1 TRBV7-9 NA TGTGCCAACACCAGGGGGCAGGGGAGCACAGATACGCAGTATTTT CANTRGQGSTDTQYF
TRBJ1-1 NA TRBV6-5 NA TGTGCCAGCAGTGGGGTAAACACTGAAGCTTTCTTT CASSGVNTEAFF
TRBJ1-1 TRBD1 TRBV5-1 NA TGCGCCAGCAGCTTGCGACAGGGGAGCACTGAAGCTTTCTTT CASSLRQGSTEAFF
TRBJ2-2 NA TRBV21-1 NA TGTGCCAGCAGCAAAGAGGGGGCAGGGGAGCTGTTTTTT CASSKEGAGELFF
TRBJ1-5 NA TRBV5-8 few TGTGCCAGCAGCTTGGGGTCCCTGCACAATCAGCCCCAGCATTTT CASSLGSLHNQPQHF